This T cell receptor beta chain appears in the sequencing data of a study of blood T cell repertoires in COVID-19. Produced via immunoSEQ multiplex PCR; TCRdb's table is partial and in-frame only. The sample carries about 240,000 clones, about four fifths recorded once. Germline V CDR1 and CDR2: SQVTM, ANQGSEA. CDR3 length: 14 amino acids. With V trimmed by 4 bases and J by 5 bases, 10 bases remained unmatched. Sequencing was performed on peripheral blood. J is TRBJ1-2 and V is TRBV29-1, with 7 bases aligning to TRBD1. This TCR was sampled from a woman of 80 years or more with COVID-19, enrolled during active disease. The CDR3 is CSVGKGQQLYGYTF. CDR3 bases: TGCAGCGTTGGAAAGGGACAGCAACTATATGGCTACACCTTC.